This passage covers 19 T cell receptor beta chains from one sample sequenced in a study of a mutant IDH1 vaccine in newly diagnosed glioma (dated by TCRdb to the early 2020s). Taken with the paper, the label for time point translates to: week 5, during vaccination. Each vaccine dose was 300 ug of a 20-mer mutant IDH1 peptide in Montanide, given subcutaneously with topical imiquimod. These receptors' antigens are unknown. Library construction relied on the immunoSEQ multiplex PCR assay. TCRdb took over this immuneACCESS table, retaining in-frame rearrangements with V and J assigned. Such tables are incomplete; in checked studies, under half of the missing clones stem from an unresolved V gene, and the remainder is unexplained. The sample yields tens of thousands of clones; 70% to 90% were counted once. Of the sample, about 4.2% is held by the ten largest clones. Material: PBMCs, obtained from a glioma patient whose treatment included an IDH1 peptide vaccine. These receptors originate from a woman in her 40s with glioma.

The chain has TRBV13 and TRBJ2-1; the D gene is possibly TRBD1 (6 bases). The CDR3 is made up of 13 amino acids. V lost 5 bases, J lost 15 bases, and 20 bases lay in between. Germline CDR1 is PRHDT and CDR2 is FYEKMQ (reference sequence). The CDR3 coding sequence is TGTGCCAGCAGCCTCCCTGGGACACCGGTGGGGTTCTTC. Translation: CASSLPGTPVGFF.

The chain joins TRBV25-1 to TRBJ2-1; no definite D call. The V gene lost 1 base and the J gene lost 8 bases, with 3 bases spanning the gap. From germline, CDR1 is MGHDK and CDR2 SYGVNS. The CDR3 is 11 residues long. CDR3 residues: CASSESYEQFF. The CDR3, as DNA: TGTGCCAGCAGTGAATCCTATGAGCAGTTCTTC.

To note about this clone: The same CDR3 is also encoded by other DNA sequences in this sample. CDR3 loop: CASRQSGETQYF. The CDR3 nucleotides read TGTGCCAGTAGACAGAGCGGAGAGACCCAGTACTTC. The chain couples TRBV19 to TRBJ2-5; tentatively, D is TRBD2 (5 bases). Trimming pared 6 bases from V and 4 bases from J, leaving 9 bases between. Germline CDR1 is LNHDA and CDR2 is SQIVND (reference sequence). CDR3 length equals 12 residues.

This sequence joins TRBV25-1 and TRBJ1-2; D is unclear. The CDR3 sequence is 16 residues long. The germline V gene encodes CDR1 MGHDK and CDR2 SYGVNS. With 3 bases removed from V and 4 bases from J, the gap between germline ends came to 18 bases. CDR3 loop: CASSDRTAPNSYGYTF. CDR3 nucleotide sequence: TGTGCCAGCAGTGACCGGACTGCCCCGAACAGCTATGGCTACACCTTC.

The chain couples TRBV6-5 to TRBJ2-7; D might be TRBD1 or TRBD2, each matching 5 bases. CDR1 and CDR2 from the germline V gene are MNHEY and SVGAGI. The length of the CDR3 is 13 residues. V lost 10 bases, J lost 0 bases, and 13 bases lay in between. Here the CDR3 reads CATTGTGSYEQYF. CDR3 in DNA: TGTGCCACGACCGGGACGGGCTCCTACGAGCAGTACTTC.

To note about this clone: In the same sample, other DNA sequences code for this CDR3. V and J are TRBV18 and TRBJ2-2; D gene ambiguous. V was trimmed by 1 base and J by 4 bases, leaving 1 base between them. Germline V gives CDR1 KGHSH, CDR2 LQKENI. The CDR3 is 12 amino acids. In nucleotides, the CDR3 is TGTGCCAGCTCACCACTCACCGGGGAGCTGTTTTTT. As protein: CASSPLTGELFF.

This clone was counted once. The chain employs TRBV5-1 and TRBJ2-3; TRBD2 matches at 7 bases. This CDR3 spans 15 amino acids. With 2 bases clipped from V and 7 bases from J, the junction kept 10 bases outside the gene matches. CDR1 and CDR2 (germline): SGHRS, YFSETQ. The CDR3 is CASSFTREIANTQYF. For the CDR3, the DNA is TGCGCCAGCAGCTTCACGCGGGAGATTGCGAATACGCAGTATTTT.

CDR3 bases: TGTGCCAGCAGTCCAACCCCGGGGGCACGGAATTCCTATGGCTACACCTTC. Protein sequence: CASSPTPGARNSYGYTF. The rearrangement uses TRBV27 and TRBJ1-2, with a weak D call TRBD1 (6 bases). V lost 5 bases and J 4 bases, leaving 23 bases between the germline ends. Germline CDR1 MNHEY, CDR2 SMNVEV (reference sequence). The CDR3 has 17 amino acids.

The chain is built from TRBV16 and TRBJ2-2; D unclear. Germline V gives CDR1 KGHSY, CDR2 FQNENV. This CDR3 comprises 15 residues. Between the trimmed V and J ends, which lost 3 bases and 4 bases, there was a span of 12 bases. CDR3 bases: TGTGCCAGCAGCCACTTCAACCCGAGCACCGGGGAGCTGTTTTTT. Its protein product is CASSHFNPSTGELFF.

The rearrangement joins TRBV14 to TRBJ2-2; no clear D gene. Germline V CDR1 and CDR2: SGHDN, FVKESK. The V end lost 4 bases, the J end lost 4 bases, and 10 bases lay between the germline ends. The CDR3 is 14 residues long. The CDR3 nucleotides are TGTGCCAGCAGCCCCCTTCTCCTCACCGGGGAGCTGTTTTTT. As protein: CASSPLLLTGELFF.

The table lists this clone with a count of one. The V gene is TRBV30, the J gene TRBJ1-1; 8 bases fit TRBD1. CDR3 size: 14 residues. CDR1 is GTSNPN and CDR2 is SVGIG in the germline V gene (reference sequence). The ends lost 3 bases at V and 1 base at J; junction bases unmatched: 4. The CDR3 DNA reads TGTGCCTGGAGCGACAGGGGTTGGAACACTGAAGCTTTCTTT. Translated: CAWSDRGWNTEAFF.

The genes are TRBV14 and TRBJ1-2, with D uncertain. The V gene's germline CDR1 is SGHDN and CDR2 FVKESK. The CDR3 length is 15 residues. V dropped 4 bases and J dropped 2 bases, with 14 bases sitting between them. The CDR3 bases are TGTGCCAGCAGCCCAGGTCCACCAGAGAACTATGGCTACACCTTC. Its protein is CASSPGPPENYGYTF.

CDR3 region: CASSQEGTNTDTQYF. CDR3 coding DNA: TGCGCCAGCAGCCAAGAGGGGACTAACACAGATACGCAGTATTTT. The V gene is TRBV4-1, the J gene TRBJ2-3; 7 bases match TRBD2. J gave up 2 bases and V 0 bases, and 2 bases lay outside the gene matches. Germline CDR1 MGHRA, CDR2 YSYEKL. The CDR3 has 15 residues.

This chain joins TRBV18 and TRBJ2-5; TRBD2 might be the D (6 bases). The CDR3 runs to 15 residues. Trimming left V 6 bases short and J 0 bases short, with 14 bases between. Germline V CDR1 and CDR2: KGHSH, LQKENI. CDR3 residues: CASSPRGGDQETQYF. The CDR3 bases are TGTGCCAGCTCCCCCAGAGGAGGGGACCAAGAGACCCAGTACTTC. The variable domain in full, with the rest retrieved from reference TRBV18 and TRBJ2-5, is NAGVMQNPRHLVRRRGQEARLRCSPMKGHSHVYWYRQLPEEGLKFMVYLQKENIIDESGMPKERFSAEFPKEGPSILRIQQVVRGDSAAYFCASSPRGGDQETQYFGPGTRLLVL.

The DNA of the CDR3 is TGCAGTGCTGACGGCCAGGATGGCTACACCTTC. Residues: CSADGQDGYTF. This chain links TRBV20-1 with TRBJ1-2; D gene uncertain. The CDR3 extends over 11 amino acids. Germline V gene sequence: CDR1 DFQATT, CDR2 SNEGSKA (reference sequence). Trimming removed 5 bases at V and 6 bases at J, with 10 bases between.

The CDR3 sequence: CASSEFRAAYNEQFF. CDR3 nucleotide sequence: TGTGCCAGCAGTGAATTCAGGGCGGCCTACAATGAGCAGTTCTTC. The rearrangement joins TRBV6-1 to TRBJ2-1; maybe TRBD1 (5 bases). Trimming cost V 2 bases and J 2 bases, with 10 bases left between them. The germline gives CDR1 MNHNS, CDR2 SASEGT. The length of the CDR3 is 15 residues.

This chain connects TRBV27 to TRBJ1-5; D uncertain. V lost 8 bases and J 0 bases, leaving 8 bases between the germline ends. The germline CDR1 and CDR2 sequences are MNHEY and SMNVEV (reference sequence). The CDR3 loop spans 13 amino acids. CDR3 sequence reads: CASAGYSNQPQHF. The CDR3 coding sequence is TGTGCCAGCGCAGGATATAGCAATCAGCCCCAGCATTTT.

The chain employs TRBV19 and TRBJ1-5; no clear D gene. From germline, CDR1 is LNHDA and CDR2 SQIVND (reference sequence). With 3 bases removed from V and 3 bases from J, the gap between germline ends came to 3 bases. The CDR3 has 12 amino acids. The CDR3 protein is CASSIPNQPQHF. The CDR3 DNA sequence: TGTGCCAGTAGTATTCCCAATCAGCCCCAGCATTTT. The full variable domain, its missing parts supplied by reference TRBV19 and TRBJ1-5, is DGGITQSPKYLFRKEGQNVTLSCEQNLNHDAMYWYRQDPGQGLRLIYYSQIVNDFQKGDIAEGYSVSREKKESFPLTVTSAQKNPTAFYLCASSIPNQPQHFGDGTRLSIL.

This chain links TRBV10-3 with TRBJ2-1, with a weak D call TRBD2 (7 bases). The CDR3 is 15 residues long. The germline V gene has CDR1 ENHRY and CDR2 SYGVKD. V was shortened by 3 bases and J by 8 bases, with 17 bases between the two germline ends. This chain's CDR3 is CAISDRGRAVYEQFF. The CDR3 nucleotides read TGTGCCATCAGTGATAGGGGGAGGGCCGTCTATGAGCAGTTCTTC.